These 23 T cell receptor beta chains came from one sample sequenced in a study of OX40 agonist ivuxolimab in advanced cancers. Only in-frame clones appear in the TCRdb table, and some are missing; sequencing was by immunoSEQ multiplex PCR. Seen here are around 71,000 clones, around 78% observed once, and the top ten hold 5% to 6.5%. This specimen consisted of CD4+ or CD8+ T cells sorted from blood, obtained in a trial of the OX40 agonist ivuxolimab. Receptor source: an adult with an advanced solid tumor such as melanoma, head and neck, liver or kidney cancer.

This clone has just a few counts. The gene calls are TRBV28 and TRBJ1-1, with a possible D match to TRBD1 (5 bases). Trimming cost V 5 bases and J 8 bases, with 15 bases left between them. Looked up from germline, CDR1 is MDHEN and CDR2 is SYDVKM. The CDR3 contains 13 residues. For the CDR3, the DNA is TGTGCCAGCAGTCCGGTGGGACGTTGGGAAGCTTTCTTT. Translated, it gives CASSPVGRWEAFF.

The genes are TRBV7-2 and TRBJ2-7, with 10 bases aligning to TRBD2. This CDR3 has 15 residues. Germline loops: CDR1 SGHTA, CDR2 FQGNSA. After removal of 5 bases from V and 3 bases from J, the junction contained 7 bases not matched to a gene. The CDR3 here is CASSPRLAGYYEQYF. CDR3 in DNA: TGTGCCAGCAGCCCTAGACTAGCGGGTTACTACGAGCAGTACTTC.

The sample holds a few counts of this clone. The junction differs from germline at one of its ends, possibly a read error. The genes are TRBV5-1 and TRBJ1-3; D gene uncertain. The CDR3 length is 15 residues. Germline assignment: CDR1 SGHRS and CDR2 YFSETQ. The CDR3: CASTLDLSSGNTIYF. In nucleotides, the CDR3 is TGCGCCAGCACCTTGGACCTGAGCTCTGGAAACACCATATATTTT.

This chain joins TRBV6-5 and TRBJ1-1, with unresolved D. From germline, CDR1 is MNHEY and CDR2 SVGAGI. This CDR3 has 11 residues. Trimming took off 7 bases at V and 7 bases at J, with 10 bases between the two ends. The CDR3 DNA follows: TGTGCCAGCACCAAAGGAGTTGAAGCTTTCTTT. Protein: CASTKGVEAFF.

J is TRBJ2-7 and V is TRBV2; perhaps TRBD1 as D (6 bases). CDR3 length: 17 residues. CDR1 SNHLY and CDR2 FYNNEI come from the germline V gene. Trimming stripped 6 bases from V and 4 bases from J, with 25 bases between. CDR3 coding DNA: TGTGCCAGCAGAAAAAATAACCAGGGGACATCCTCATACGAGCAGTACTTC. Protein: CASRKNNQGTSSYEQYF.

The genes are TRBV6-1 and TRBJ1-1; D is unresolved. CDR1 and CDR2 from the germline V gene are MNHNS and SASEGT. V lost 1 base to trimming and J lost 2 bases, with 8 bases between them. The CDR3 length is 14 residues. For the CDR3, the DNA is TGTGCCAGCAGTGAAGGACCGGTTAACACTGAAGCTTTCTTT. Its protein is CASSEGPVNTEAFF.

This chain uses TRBV7-2 with TRBJ1-1, with D uncertain. Germline CDR1 and CDR2: SGHTA and FQGNSA. Trimming took off 4 bases at V and 3 bases at J, with 9 bases between the two ends. This CDR3 has 13 residues. The CDR3 DNA follows: TGTGCCAGCAGCTATCAACGGGACACTGAAGCTTTCTTT. Amino acid sequence: CASSYQRDTEAFF.

The V gene is TRBV27, the J gene TRBJ1-2; tentatively, D is TRBD1 (5 bases). The CDR3 length is 13 residues. Germline CDR1 MNHEY, CDR2 SMNVEV (reference sequence). V was cut by 6 bases and J by 6 bases, with 14 bases left in between. CDR3 region: CASSRRPGNGYTF. The DNA for the CDR3 is TGTGCCAGCAGCCGTCGACCAGGGAATGGCTACACCTTC.

V usage is TRBV11-3 and J usage is TRBJ2-1, with 8 bases matching TRBD2. The V and J ends lost 5 bases and 10 bases, in that order; junction bases with no gene match: 7. There are 13 residues in the CDR3. Germline V gene sequence: CDR1 SGHNT, CDR2 YENEEA. This chain's CDR3 is CASSPVASGEQFF. The DNA for the CDR3 is TGTGCCAGCAGCCCCGTGGCTAGCGGGGAGCAGTTCTTC.

The chain recombines TRBV5-8 with TRBJ2-7, with unresolved D. V lost 0 bases and J 10 bases, leaving 8 bases between the germline ends. Germline V gene data show CDR1 as SGHTS and CDR2 as YDEGEE. CDR3 length: 11 amino acids. Here the CDR3 DNA reads TGTGCCAGCAGCTTGGTCAGGAGTCAGTACTTC. Protein: CASSLVRSQYF.

The chain combines TRBV7-9 with TRBJ1-2; 8 nucleotides match TRBD1. The V gene end was trimmed by 5 bases and the J gene end by 8 bases; junction bases not matched to a gene: 7. CDR1 and CDR2 from the germline V gene are SEHNR and FQNEAQ (reference sequence). The CDR3 contains 13 residues. In DNA, the CDR3 is TGTGCCAGCAGCCCGACAGGGGTTTACGGCTACACCTTC. It encodes CASSPTGVYGYTF.

This clone turned up a few times. Written as DNA, the CDR3 is TGTGCCAGCAGTTATAGGAGAGGGGATAGTAATGAAAAACTGTTTTTT. Protein sequence: CASSYRRGDSNEKLFF. The chain links TRBV6-5 to TRBJ1-4, with D possibly TRBD1 on 5 matching bases. V was cut by 3 bases and J by 4 bases, with 15 bases left in between. CDR3 length equals 16 residues. CDR1 and CDR2 from the germline V gene are MNHEY and SVGAGI.

The chain is built from TRBV7-2 and TRBJ2-5; 7 bases match TRBD2. CDR3 length equals 15 residues. J was trimmed by 5 bases and V by 3 bases; bases with no gene match: 9. CDR1 is SGHTA, CDR2 FQGNSA, per germline. CDR3 residues: CASSLVGLGGETQYF. Here the CDR3 DNA reads TGTGCCAGCAGCTTGGTTGGGTTGGGGGGGGAGACCCAGTACTTC.

The chain links TRBV4-3 to TRBJ2-1, with D unclear. Germline V lookup: CDR1 LGHNA, CDR2 YSLEER. The CDR3 contains 13 residues. V was shortened by 3 bases and J by 4 bases, with 7 bases between the two germline ends. The CDR3 region has the DNA TGCGCCAGCAGCCACCAACCATACAATGAGCAGTTCTTC. This gives the protein CASSHQPYNEQFF.

The chain uses TRBV7-2 and TRBJ1-2; D not certain. V lost 1 base and J lost 8, with 8 bases in between. This CDR3 contains 12 residues. CDR1 is SGHTA and CDR2 is FQGNSA in the germline V gene. CDR3 amino acids: CASSLVRRGYTF. DNA of the CDR3: TGTGCCAGCAGCTTAGTTCGAAGGGGCTACACCTTC.

This clone has just one count. This rearrangement joins TRBV5-1 to TRBJ2-1, with no clear D. Trimming left V 0 bases short and J 7 bases short, with 8 bases between. The CDR3 consists of 13 residues. Looked up from germline, CDR1 is SGHRS and CDR2 is YFSETQ. CDR3 loop: CASSLGLGNEQFF. The DNA for the CDR3 is TGCGCCAGCAGCTTGGGGCTCGGAAATGAGCAGTTCTTC. Complete variable domain (other parts from reference TRBV5-1 and TRBJ2-1): KAGVTQTPRYLIKTRGQQVTLSCSPISGHRSVSWYQQTPGQGLQFLFEYFSETQRNKGNFPGRFSGRQFSNSRSEMNVSTLELGDSALYLCASSLGLGNEQFFGPGTRLTVL.

V gene TRBV4-2 combines with J gene TRBJ1-2, with D perhaps matching TRBD1 (5 bases). This CDR3 is 17 amino acids long. Germline V lookup: CDR1 LGHNA, CDR2 YNFKEQ. V was shortened by 0 bases and J by 5 bases, with 19 bases between the two germline ends. CDR3 amino acids: CASSQDLVGVGNYGYTF. In DNA form, the CDR3 reads TGTGCCAGCAGCCAAGATTTGGTAGGGGTCGGGAATTATGGCTACACCTTC.

The chain uses TRBV29-1 and TRBJ2-3, with D possibly TRBD1 on 5 matching bases. Per germline, CDR1 SQVTM and CDR2 ANQGSEA. The CDR3 is 14 residues long. The V and J ends lost 3 bases and 6 bases respectively, with 16 bases between them. CDR3 sequence (DNA): TGCAGCGTTGAGGACAACCCTCGATTCGATACGCAGTATTTT. This gives the protein CSVEDNPRFDTQYF.

The CDR3 here is CASSLITGAGELFF. The DNA for the CDR3 is TGTGCCAGCAGTCTCATAACAGGGGCCGGGGAGCTGTTTTTT. The chain carries TRBV27 and TRBJ2-2, with 7 bases matching TRBD1. The V gene's germline CDR1 is MNHEY and CDR2 SMNVEV (reference sequence). J lost 6 bases, V lost 5 bases, and 6 bases had no gene match. This CDR3 comprises 14 residues.

This clone appeared a few times. The chain combines TRBV19 with TRBJ1-1; D not resolved. Looked up from germline, CDR1 is LNHDA and CDR2 is SQIVND (reference sequence). V was trimmed by 4 bases and J by 1 base, leaving 7 bases between them. CDR3 length: 13 residues. The CDR3 reads CASSRGRNTEAFF. CDR3 sequence (DNA): TGTGCCAGTAGTAGAGGTAGGAACACTGAAGCTTTCTTT.

The chain recombines TRBV28 with TRBJ2-7, with TRBD1 matching 8 bases. The CDR3 consists of 14 residues. Germline CDR1 is MDHEN and CDR2 is SYDVKM. Trimming cost V 10 bases and J 2 bases; bases outside gene matches: 10. The CDR3 bases are TGTGCCACGGATTCCGGGACAGGAACCTACGAGCAGTACTTC. It yields the protein CATDSGTGTYEQYF.

The V call is TRBV18, the J call TRBJ1-3; 7 bases fit TRBD1. Germline loops: CDR1 KGHSH, CDR2 LQKENI. The V segment lost 4 bases and the J segment 4 bases; nucleotides outside the gene matches: 7. This CDR3 comprises 15 residues. The CDR3 region is CASSLTGVAGNTIYF. The DNA of the CDR3 is TGTGCCAGCTCACTAACAGGGGTAGCAGGAAACACCATATATTTT.

The chain uses TRBV19 and TRBJ2-6; a possible D gene is TRBD2 (5 bases). The CDR3 contains 15 residues. The germline gives CDR1 LNHDA, CDR2 SQIVND (reference sequence). The V and J ends lost 3 bases and 4 bases respectively, with 10 bases between them. The CDR3 protein is CASSMSGVGANVLTF. The CDR3 coding sequence is TGTGCCAGTAGTATGTCCGGGGTCGGGGCCAACGTCCTGACTTTC.